The 24 T cell receptor beta chains below were found in one sample sequenced in a study of cytomegalovirus exposure and HLA in healthy donors. Sequencing was performed with immunoSEQ multiplex PCR; in TCRdb, only in-frame clones are kept and a portion is missing. In the table there are fewer than 150,000 clones, approximately 90% of which are singletons. Sequenced: PBMCs. These receptors were obtained from a man between 18 and 35 years old in good health and CMV-seronegative.

This clone has a handful of counts. The CDR3 DNA sequence: TGTGCCAGCAGTTTAACCGGGACAGGGGCCGGGGAGCTGTTTTTT. This encodes CASSLTGTGAGELFF. V is TRBV28 and J is TRBJ2-2; 10 nucleotides agree with TRBD1. The germline V gene has CDR1 MDHEN and CDR2 SYDVKM. Trimming removed 2 bases from V and 6 bases from J; junction bases left unmatched: 3. This CDR3 has 15 residues.

This clone was counted a single time. The V gene is TRBV7-2, the J gene TRBJ2-7; maybe TRBD1 (5 bases). Trimming took 2 bases from V and 4 from J, leaving 15 bases between them. Germline V CDR1 and CDR2: SGHTA, FQGNSA. The CDR3 extends over 15 amino acids. The DNA of the CDR3 is TGTGCCAGCAGCTTACCCGACAAGGGGATATACGAGCAGTACTTC. As protein: CASSLPDKGIYEQYF.

The chain carries TRBV30 and TRBJ2-7; D unclear. Germline V gene data show CDR1 as GTSNPN and CDR2 as SVGIG (reference sequence). Deletions cut 0 bases from V and 3 bases from J, with 18 bases between. The CDR3 is made up of 16 amino acids. CDR3 DNA sequence: TGTGCCTGGAGTGTACTACCCGACTGTCCTAGCTACGAGCAGTACTTC. It translates to CAWSVLPDCPSYEQYF.

The chain couples TRBV12-5 to TRBJ1-1; a weak D match, TRBD1 (5 bases). The CDR3 has 14 amino acids. The V end lost 6 bases, the J end lost 4 bases, and 15 bases lay between the germline ends. CDR1 and CDR2 (germline): LGHNT, FRNRAP. CDR3 amino acids: CASGLDSYGTEAFF. CDR3 nucleotide sequence: TGTGCTAGTGGATTAGACAGTTACGGCACTGAAGCTTTCTTT.

The table lists this clone with a few counts. V usage is TRBV7-9 and J usage is TRBJ2-2; 7 nucleotides align to TRBD1. The V gene's germline CDR1 is SEHNR and CDR2 FQNEAQ (reference sequence). The junction had 4 bases not matched to a gene; V was cut back by 5 bases and J by 4 bases. The CDR3 runs 14 residues. CDR3: CASSKTGFTGELFF. The CDR3 DNA is TGTGCCAGCAGCAAGACAGGGTTCACCGGGGAGCTGTTTTTT.

This chain links TRBV5-6 with TRBJ1-5; tentatively, D is TRBD1 (5 bases). From germline, CDR1 is SGHDT and CDR2 YYEEEE. The CDR3 extends over 15 amino acids. The V and J ends lost 2 bases and 2 bases respectively, with 11 bases between them. This CDR3 is CASSFFGGGNQPQHF. The DNA of the CDR3 is TGTGCCAGCAGCTTCTTCGGGGGTGGCAATCAGCCCCAGCATTTT.

This sequence joins TRBV5-1 and TRBJ1-1; D gene ambiguous. The germline V and J ends were trimmed by 4 bases and 3 bases, with 13 bases remaining between them. This CDR3 region has 14 residues. Germline CDR1 and CDR2: SGHRS and YFSETQ. CDR3 sequence: CASSRPGMDTEAFF. CDR3 DNA: TGCGCCAGCAGCCGCCCGGGGATGGACACTGAAGCTTTCTTT.

The sample holds one count of this clone. The chain carries TRBV4-3 and TRBJ2-1; 10 bases align to TRBD2. The CDR3 is 16 amino acids. Germline-derived CDR1 and CDR2 are LGHNA and YSLEER. V shed 3 bases, J shed 10 bases, and the junction held 12 bases outside the gene matches. Written as DNA, the CDR3 is TGCGCCAGCAGCCAGGATGGGATAGCGGGGGGCATCGAGCAGTTCTTC. Protein sequence: CASSQDGIAGGIEQFF.

The chain joins TRBV2 to TRBJ1-2; 9 nucleotides align to TRBD1. Trimming at V came to 6 bases and at J to 4 bases, leaving 9 bases not matched to a gene. The CDR3 consists of 15 residues. Germline V gene sequence: CDR1 SNHLY, CDR2 FYNNEI. In nucleotides, the CDR3 is TGTGCCAGCAGCCCCGGACAGGGGACGCTCTATGGCTACACCTTC. Its protein is CASSPGQGTLYGYTF.

The chain combines TRBV6-5 with TRBJ2-2; the D gene is possibly TRBD1 (6 bases). The CDR3 totals 14 residues. With 10 bases removed from V and 4 bases from J, the gap between germline ends came to 16 bases. CDR1 is MNHEY, CDR2 SVGAGI, per germline. This chain's CDR3 is CAILDLRGTGELFF. CDR3 sequence (DNA): TGTGCCATTTTAGACCTCAGGGGCACCGGGGAGCTGTTTTTT.

The genes are TRBV9 and TRBJ2-2; a possible D gene is TRBD2 (5 bases). This CDR3 is 14 amino acids long. Between the trimmed V and J ends, which lost 4 bases and 1 base, there was a span of 8 bases. Germline values: CDR1 SGDLS, CDR2 YYNGEE. The CDR3 is CASSRRGNTGELFF. The DNA for the CDR3 is TGTGCCAGCAGCCGTCGGGGGAACACCGGGGAGCTGTTTTTT.

The V gene is TRBV4-1, the J gene TRBJ2-2, with 9 bases that match TRBD2. V dropped 1 base and J dropped 8; count of bases not matched to a gene: 11. This CDR3 is 17 amino acids long. Germline values: CDR1 MGHRA, CDR2 YSYEKL. CDR3 protein: CASSQGIGGRAIGELFF. The CDR3 DNA reads TGCGCCAGCAGCCAAGGGATCGGCGGGAGGGCCATTGGGGAGCTGTTTTTT.

The rearrangement joins TRBV19 to TRBJ2-5; 10 bases match TRBD2. V dropped 4 bases and J dropped 5; count of bases not matched to a gene: 7. The CDR3 covers 15 residues. The germline CDR1 and CDR2 sequences are LNHDA and SQIVND (reference sequence). CDR3 sequence reads: CASSTSGGLPETQYF. The CDR3 nucleotides are TGTGCCAGTAGTACTAGCGGGGGCCTTCCTGAGACCCAGTACTTC.

The J gene is TRBJ2-2, the V gene TRBV7-6; 7 positions agree with TRBD2. The CDR3 sequence is 16 residues long. V was pared by 3 bases and J by 0 bases, with 4 bases of the junction left unmatched. Germline loops: CDR1 SGHVS, CDR2 FNYEAQ. CDR3 bases: TGTGCCAGCAGCTTCGGGGCGGGGGCGAACACCGGGGAGCTGTTTTTT. Protein sequence: CASSFGAGANTGELFF.

The CDR3 loop is CASSLGQLSTGELFF. Written as DNA, the CDR3 is TGTGCCAGCAGCTTAGGGCAGTTAAGCACCGGGGAGCTGTTTTTT. The chain carries TRBV11-3 and TRBJ2-2; no definite D call. The CDR3 consists of 15 residues. Trimming removed 1 base at V and 4 bases at J, with 10 bases between. The V gene's germline CDR1 is SGHNT and CDR2 YENEEA.

This clone turned up a few times. The chain uses TRBV19 and TRBJ2-7; TRBD1 aligns across 10 bases. J was trimmed by 5 bases and V by 3 bases; bases with no gene match: 4. CDR3 length: 14 amino acids. CDR1 is LNHDA, CDR2 SQIVND, per germline (reference sequence). The CDR3 DNA reads as TGTGCCAGTAGTATTTCCGGGACAGGGGACGAGCAGTACTTC. Translation gives CASSISGTGDEQYF.

In its sample, this clone was seen once. V usage is TRBV5-1 and J usage is TRBJ1-1; 7 nucleotides align to TRBD1. Germline V gene sequence: CDR1 SGHRS, CDR2 YFSETQ. The CDR3 has 14 amino acids. V was pared by 1 base and J by 3 bases, with 3 bases of the junction left unmatched. The CDR3 reads CASSLSQGYTEAFF. In DNA, the CDR3 is TGCGCCAGCAGCTTGTCACAGGGGTACACTGAAGCTTTCTTT.

V gene TRBV12-5 combines with J gene TRBJ2-5, with D possibly being TRBD1 (6 bases). Germline loops: CDR1 LGHNT, CDR2 FRNRAP. Trimming cost V 3 bases and J 4 bases, with 12 bases left between them. CDR3 size: 14 residues. Here the CDR3 reads CASGFTGFVETQYF. The CDR3 region has the DNA TGTGCTAGTGGTTTTACAGGGTTTGTAGAGACCCAGTACTTC.

Worth noting for this clone: The sample has other DNA sequences that encode this CDR3 too. V is TRBV10-3 and J is TRBJ1-5, with D tentatively TRBD1 (5 bases). Germline loops: CDR1 ENHRY, CDR2 SYGVKD. Trimming removed 3 bases at V and 5 bases at J, with 8 bases between. This CDR3 spans 13 amino acids. Here the CDR3 DNA reads TGTGCCATCAGTGACGGGGGTCATCAGCCCCAGCATTTT. Residues: CAISDGGHQPQHF.

This clone was observed once. The rearrangement joins TRBV6-1 to TRBJ2-3, with 10 bases fitting TRBD2. J was trimmed by 3 bases and V by 8 bases; bases with no gene match: 5. Germline V lookup: CDR1 MNHNS, CDR2 SASEGT. The CDR3 contains 14 residues. The CDR3 coding sequence is TGTGCCAGCGCTGAGCGGGGGGGTACAGATACGCAGTATTTT. Translating it yields CASAERGGTDTQYF.

The chain is built from TRBV11-3 and TRBJ2-2; no clear D gene. CDR1 and CDR2 (germline): SGHNT, YENEEA. V shed 5 bases and J shed 4 bases, with 11 bases lying between them. The CDR3 has 14 residues. The CDR3 spells CASSPRLSTGELFF. The CDR3 region has the DNA TGTGCCAGCAGCCCTAGACTGTCCACCGGGGAGCTGTTTTTT.

V usage is TRBV10-3 and J usage is TRBJ2-7; possible D gene TRBD1, 6 bases. The CDR3 totals 15 residues. Trimming shortened V by 3 bases and J by 0 bases, and 12 bases separated the two germline ends. Germline CDR1 reads ENHRY; CDR2 reads SYGVKD. CDR3 DNA: TGTGCCATCAGTGAATCGAGGGGGAACTCCTACGAGCAGTACTTC. Its translation is CAISESRGNSYEQYF.

This clone turned up a few times. The rearrangement uses TRBV30 and TRBJ1-1; D uncertain. This CDR3 is 13 amino acids long. Germline V gene sequence: CDR1 GTSNPN, CDR2 SVGIG (reference sequence). V was cut by 5 bases and J by 4 bases, with 14 bases left in between. The CDR3 loop is CAWLRFGLTEAFF. The DNA of the CDR3 is TGTGCCTGGTTGCGGTTTGGTCTCACTGAAGCTTTCTTT.

This rearrangement joins TRBV5-4 to TRBJ2-5; no clear D gene. This CDR3 is 14 amino acids long. Germline assignment: CDR1 SGHNT and CDR2 YYREEE (reference sequence). Trimming pared 0 bases from V and 8 bases from J, leaving 14 bases between. The CDR3 loop is CASSLDSILSTQYF. CDR3 bases: TGTGCCAGCAGCTTGGATAGTATCTTGTCCACCCAGTACTTC.